Listed here are 19 T cell receptor beta chains from one sample, sequenced in a study of shared clonotypes between healthy human individuals. Libraries were prepared by immunoSEQ multiplex PCR; TCRdb keeps only in-frame clonotypes and omits some of them. The repertoire holds 2 million to 3 million clones, with 93% as singletons. Sequencing was done on a sample of naive CD4+ T cells from PBMCs. Subset defined: CD45RA+ positively selected. These receptors came from a man between 18 and 35 years old in good health. Some clones in this sample may be carry-over from other donors' samples.

The chain couples TRBV18 to TRBJ2-7; TRBD1 matches 11 bases. Germline V gene data show CDR1 as KGHSH and CDR2 as LQKENI. This CDR3 spans 16 amino acids. The trim removed 3 bases at V and 6 bases at J, leaving 10 bases unmatched. The CDR3 DNA reads TGTGCCAGCTCACCGGCCGCCGGGACAGGGGGGGGCGAGCAGTACTTC. This codes for CASSPAAGTGGGEQYF.

The chain employs TRBV19 and TRBJ2-7, with 13 bases identical to TRBD2. The CDR3 is made up of 16 amino acids. V trimming: 5 bases; J trimming: 5 bases; junction bases outside the gene matches: 9. Germline V gene sequence: CDR1 LNHDA, CDR2 SQIVND (reference sequence). The CDR3 protein is CASSRTSGSLTHEQYF. CDR3 nucleotide sequence: TGTGCCAGTAGTCGGACTAGCGGGAGCTTAACCCACGAGCAGTACTTC.

The chain carries TRBV28 and TRBJ2-7, with 7 bases lining up with TRBD2. Germline loops: CDR1 MDHEN, CDR2 SYDVKM. The CDR3 consists of 14 residues. After removal of 3 bases from V and 5 bases from J, the junction contained 7 bases not matched to a gene. The CDR3: CASSLDGRTHEQYF. The CDR3 coding sequence is TGTGCCAGCAGTTTGGACGGGAGGACCCACGAGCAGTACTTC.

The V call is TRBV11-2, the J call TRBJ2-5, with D tentatively TRBD2 (5 bases). V lost 1 base to trimming and J lost 5 bases, with 11 bases between them. Germline CDR1 SGHAT, CDR2 FQNNGV. The CDR3 sequence is 14 residues long. CDR3 DNA: TGTGCCAGCAGCTTAGTTCCGGGAATGGAGACCCAGTACTTC. This codes for CASSLVPGMETQYF.

Regarding this clone: Other DNA variants within this sample encode the same CDR3. Here the CDR3 DNA reads TGTGCCAGCAGTCTCCAGAATCAGCCCCAGCATTTT. Its protein is CASSLQNQPQHF. The V and J genes are TRBV28 and TRBJ1-5; D not certain. Germline values: CDR1 MDHEN, CDR2 SYDVKM. The CDR3 is made up of 12 amino acids. Trimming left V 5 bases short and J 4 bases short, with 6 bases between.

This sequence joins TRBV4-1 and TRBJ1-6; 8 bases match TRBD1. Germline V CDR1 and CDR2: MGHRA, YSYEKL. Unmatched junction bases numbered 12, after V lost 4 bases and J lost 10 bases. The CDR3 loop spans 16 amino acids. CDR3 amino acids: CASSPGIGTGSSPLHF. The CDR3 bases are TGCGCCAGCAGCCCAGGTATAGGGACAGGTAGCTCACCCCTCCACTTT.

The V call is TRBV6-5, the J call TRBJ2-5; D gene ambiguous. This CDR3 region has 14 residues. The V gene's germline CDR1 is MNHEY and CDR2 SVGAGI. Trimming took 6 bases from V and 5 from J, leaving 16 bases between them. The CDR3 DNA reads TGTGCCAGCAGACCCTTCGGACGAGAGGAGACCCAGTACTTC. This gives the protein CASRPFGREETQYF.

The chain uses TRBV18 and TRBJ1-2, with 8 bases aligning to TRBD1. V shed 8 bases and J 4 bases; nucleotides not matched to a gene: 18. The CDR3 length is 17 residues. Germline V CDR1 and CDR2: KGHSH, LQKENI. As DNA, the CDR3 is TGTGCCAGCCACCCGAATCTGACCCCGGGACAGGTCTATGGCTACACCTTC. Translating gives CASHPNLTPGQVYGYTF. The full variable domain, with the rest looked up from reference TRBV18 and TRBJ1-2, is NAGVMQNPRHLVRRRGQEARLRCSPMKGHSHVYWYRQLPEEGLKFMVYLQKENIIDESGMPKERFSAEFPKEGPSILRIQQVVRGDSAAYFCASHPNLTPGQVYGYTFGSGTRLTVV.

The chain links TRBV28 to TRBJ1-4, with a possible D match to TRBD1 (6 bases). V lost 4 bases and J lost 6, with 18 bases in between. The germline CDR1 and CDR2 sequences are MDHEN and SYDVKM. This CDR3 is built from 16 residues. This CDR3 is CASSSLGGGADEKLFF. In nucleotides, the CDR3 is TGTGCCAGCAGTTCCCTCGGGGGGGGCGCGGATGAAAAACTGTTTTTT.

V usage is TRBV5-1 and J usage is TRBJ1-1, with 9 bases that match TRBD1. Germline CDR1 reads SGHRS; CDR2 reads YFSETQ. V lost 4 bases, J lost 4 bases, and 8 bases stayed unmatched. This CDR3 has 15 residues. The CDR3 is CASSNPQGAGTEAFF. The CDR3 nucleotides read TGCGCCAGCAGCAACCCACAGGGGGCGGGCACTGAAGCTTTCTTT.

The chain is built from TRBV19 and TRBJ2-3, with no clear D. Germline lookup yields CDR1 LNHDA and CDR2 SQIVND (reference sequence). The V end lost 3 bases, the J end lost 2 bases, and 15 bases lay between the germline ends. The CDR3 is made up of 16 amino acids. The DNA of the CDR3 is TGTGCCAGTAGTATGGAACCCTGGGCTTTCACAGATACGCAGTATTTT. This codes for CASSMEPWAFTDTQYF.

The chain combines TRBV14 with TRBJ2-3, with D perhaps given as TRBD1 or TRBD2 (5 bases each). The germline gives CDR1 SGHDN, CDR2 FVKESK. V gave up 2 bases and J gave up 0 bases, with 15 bases separating them. The length of the CDR3 is 17 residues. The CDR3 is CASSQPFPGPSTDTQYF. The CDR3, as DNA: TGTGCCAGCAGCCAACCGTTTCCGGGGCCTAGCACAGATACGCAGTATTTT. The entire variable domain, with the rest obtained from reference TRBV14 and TRBJ2-3, is as follows: EAGVTQFPSHSVIEKGQTVTLRCDPISGHDNLYWYRRVMGKEIKFLLHFVKESKQDESGMPNNRFLAERTGGTYSTLKVQPAELEDSGVYFCASSQPFPGPSTDTQYFGPGTRLTVL.

The J gene is TRBJ1-4, the V gene TRBV6-4; TRBD1 matches at 10 bases. Germline V lookup: CDR1 MRHNA, CDR2 SNTAGT. V lost 6 bases and J lost 4; bases outside the gene matches: 2. The CDR3 covers 14 residues. In DNA form, the CDR3 reads TGTGCCAGCAGCCGGGACAGGGGTAATGAAAAACTGTTTTTT. This encodes CASSRDRGNEKLFF.

The rearrangement joins TRBV2 to TRBJ2-5; no definite D call. Germline V gene data show CDR1 as SNHLY and CDR2 as FYNNEI. Trimming left V 3 bases short and J 4 bases short, with 9 bases between. This CDR3 is built from 13 residues. CDR3 sequence (DNA): TGTGCCAGCAGTGATCCCCTGTCAGAGACCCAGTACTTC. Translating gives CASSDPLSETQYF. The full variable domain, in which reference TRBV2 and TRBJ2-5 provide the parts outside the CDR3, is EPEVTQTPSHQVTQMGQEVILRCVPISNHLYFYWYRQILGQKVEFLVSFYNNEISEKSEIFDDQFSVERPDGSNFTLKIRSTKLEDSAMYFCASSDPLSETQYFGPGTRLLVL.

This clone was counted a few times. The rearrangement joins TRBV6-4 to TRBJ1-2, with D maybe TRBD1 (6 bases). This CDR3 has 15 amino acids. Germline loops: CDR1 MRHNA, CDR2 SNTAGT. The V end was cut by 2 bases, the J end by 1 base, with 11 bases between. The CDR3 spells CASSDTGTGNYGYTF. The CDR3 coding sequence is TGTGCCAGCAGTGACACAGGGACGGGTAACTATGGCTACACCTTC.

This rearrangement joins TRBV11-2 to TRBJ1-2; possibly TRBD1 for D (6 bases). This CDR3 is 16 amino acids long. Germline CDR1 is SGHAT and CDR2 is FQNNGV. The V end was cut by 4 bases, the J end by 1 base, with 16 bases between. The CDR3 coding sequence is TGTGCCAGCAGCTCCCAAAGGGGGGCGGGTAACTATGGCTACACCTTC. Amino acid sequence: CASSSQRGAGNYGYTF.

The chain recombines TRBV28 with TRBJ2-1, with 9 bases that match TRBD2. Trimming took 3 bases from V and 0 from J; bases not matched to a gene: 9. The CDR3 is 18 amino acids. Per germline, CDR1 MDHEN and CDR2 SYDVKM. CDR3 nucleotides: TGTGCCAGCAGTTTTGTGGCGGGAGGGCCGGGCTCCTACAATGAGCAGTTCTTC. It specifies CASSFVAGGPGSYNEQFF.

V gene TRBV25-1 combines with J gene TRBJ1-1; unclear D gene. The germline gives CDR1 MGHDK, CDR2 SYGVNS. The CDR3 sequence is 14 residues long. Between the trimmed V and J ends, which lost 1 base and 5 bases, there was a span of 11 bases. CDR3 in amino acids: CASSESGQSTEAFF. DNA for the CDR3: TGTGCCAGCAGTGAATCCGGGCAGTCGACTGAAGCTTTCTTT.

CDR3 sequence (DNA): TGTGCCAGCAGCTTCCTAGGTGGGGATTGGAACACCGGGGAGCTGTTTTTT. It specifies CASSFLGGDWNTGELFF. This chain connects TRBV5-4 to TRBJ2-2; unclear D gene. CDR3 length equals 17 residues. V lost 2 bases and J 1 base, leaving 15 bases between the germline ends. The germline gives CDR1 SGHNT, CDR2 YYREEE (reference sequence).